This T cell receptor beta chain is from a study of tumor and adjacent non-tumor tissue in lung cancer. The overall study: The patients, around 11 men and several women, were roughly 30 to 85 with stage I to III disease. Samples averaged roughly 4.2 million productive TCRbeta reads each.

The library came from three nested PCR rounds adapted from ARM-PCR protocols. TCRdb redid the calling of the multiplex PCR reads with MiXCR, one entry per CDR3 protein. Of more than 45,000 distinct CDR3 sequences listed, roughly two thirds are singletons. No cell sorting was done before RNA was extracted from the tissue. Distant lung tissue was collected more than 3 cm away from the tumor edge. CDR1 and CDR2 from the germline V gene are DFQATT and SNEGSKA (reference sequence). The CDR3 extends over 15 amino acids. V was clipped by 0 bases and J by 5 bases; unmatched bases: 6. Sample: distant non-tumor lung tissue. The V call is TRBV20-1, the J call TRBJ2-7, with 11 bases lining up with TRBD2. This sequence was found in a woman aged 70-85 years with non-small cell lung cancer. The CDR3 here is CSARDTGTSGDEQYF. The CDR3 coding sequence is TGCAGTGCTAGAGATACCGGGACTAGCGGAGACGAGCAGTACTTC.